This entry lists 17 T cell receptor beta chains sequenced from one sample in a study of OX40 agonist ivuxolimab in advanced cancers. Some clones are missing from TCRdb's copy, which holds only in-frame ones; the method was immunoSEQ multiplex PCR. Found here are tens of thousands of clones, roughly 92% of them singletons; the top ten hold about 3%. The material sequenced was CD4+ or CD8+ T cells sorted from blood, taken in a trial of the OX40 agonist ivuxolimab. Source of these receptors: an adult with an advanced solid tumor such as melanoma, head and neck, liver or kidney cancer.

This chain links TRBV2 with TRBJ2-1, with TRBD2 matching 8 bases. This CDR3 is 15 amino acids long. J was trimmed by 6 bases and V by 10 bases; bases with no gene match: 14. CDR1 and CDR2 from the germline V gene are SNHLY and FYNNEI. The CDR3 DNA reads TGTGCCATCCTCTTCGAGACGGGAGGGGGCAATGAGCAGTTCTTC. It specifies CAILFETGGGNEQFF.

The rearrangement uses TRBV27 and TRBJ1-2; a possible D gene is TRBD1 (5 bases). CDR1 is MNHEY, CDR2 SMNVEV, per germline (reference sequence). The length of the CDR3 is 14 residues. With 5 bases removed from V and 8 bases from J, the gap between germline ends came to 18 bases. In nucleotides, the CDR3 is TGTGCCAGCAGTCCCTACGGCAGGGTCTTCGGCTACACCTTC. This encodes CASSPYGRVFGYTF.

The chain carries TRBV6-6 and TRBJ1-2; 8 nucleotides line up with TRBD1. CDR3 length: 14 residues. The germline gives CDR1 MNHNY, CDR2 SVGAGI (reference sequence). J was trimmed by 8 bases and V by 5 bases; bases with no gene match: 10. This CDR3 reads CASSRETGVGGYTF. The CDR3 DNA reads as TGTGCCAGCAGTAGAGAGACAGGGGTCGGGGGCTACACCTTC.

The chain carries TRBV7-8 and TRBJ1-4; D remains ambiguous. The CDR3 totals 16 residues. Germline-derived CDR1 and CDR2 are SGHVS and FQNEAQ. Trimming shortened V by 5 bases and J by 6 bases, and 19 bases separated the two germline ends. CDR3 protein: CASSPPGPLGDEKLFF. The CDR3, as DNA: TGTGCCAGCAGCCCCCCGGGCCCACTTGGGGATGAAAAACTGTTTTTT.

The V and J genes are TRBV11-2 and TRBJ1-2, with 9 bases lining up with TRBD1. Trimming at V came to 0 bases and at J to 8 bases, leaving 7 bases not matched to a gene. CDR3 length: 15 residues. Per the germline V gene, CDR1 is SGHAT and CDR2 is FQNNGV. The CDR3 here is CASSLDPGTGSGYTF. In DNA form, the CDR3 reads TGTGCCAGCAGCTTAGATCCGGGGACAGGGAGCGGCTACACCTTC.

V is TRBV9 and J is TRBJ1-6, with D unclear. Trimming pared 4 bases from V and 10 bases from J, leaving 12 bases between. The CDR3 length is 13 residues. CDR1 is SGDLS and CDR2 is YYNGEE in the germline V gene. The CDR3 here is CASSPGALSPLHF. The CDR3 DNA is TGTGCCAGCAGCCCAGGAGCACTCTCACCCCTCCACTTT.

The rearrangement uses TRBV7-2 and TRBJ2-7; D unresolved. Germline CDR1 is SGHTA and CDR2 is FQGNSA. The CDR3 consists of 15 residues. The V end was cut by 3 bases, the J end by 1 base, with 13 bases between. The CDR3 nucleotides read TGTGCCAGCAGCTTCGCGCCTGGGATATCCTACGAGCAGTACTTC. Its translation is CASSFAPGISYEQYF.

The J gene is TRBJ2-5, the V gene TRBV7-6; a possible D gene is TRBD2 (5 bases). Germline V gives CDR1 SGHVS, CDR2 FNYEAQ. The CDR3 is 14 residues long. Trimming removed 8 bases at V and 5 bases at J, with 18 bases between. This chain's CDR3 is CASSEVGRGETQYF. The CDR3 DNA sequence: TGTGCCAGCTCAGAAGTGGGGAGAGGGGAGACCCAGTACTTC. The full variable domain, with the rest looked up from reference TRBV7-6 and TRBJ2-5, is GAGVSQSPRYKVTKRGQDVALRCDPISGHVSLYWYRQALGQGPEFLTYFNYEAQQDKSGLPNDRFSAERPEGSISTLTIQRTEQRDSAMYRCASSEVGRGETQYFGPGTRLLVL.

The chain is built from TRBV29-1 and TRBJ1-2; 7 bases map to TRBD1. Germline CDR1 and CDR2: SQVTM and ANQGSEA. CDR3 length: 12 amino acids. V lost 7 bases to trimming and J lost 8 bases; unmatched junction nucleotides: 10. In DNA, the CDR3 is TGCAGCGAACCGGGACAGTCAGAAGGCTACACCTTC. The encoded protein is CSEPGQSEGYTF.

This chain joins TRBV7-9 and TRBJ2-3; TRBD1 matches at 7 bases. The CDR3 loop spans 14 amino acids. The trim removed 0 bases at V and 4 bases at J, leaving 1 base unmatched. Looked up from germline, CDR1 is SEHNR and CDR2 is FQNEAQ (reference sequence). The CDR3 reads CASSLAQGADTQYF. CDR3 sequence (DNA): TGTGCCAGCAGCTTAGCCCAGGGGGCAGATACGCAGTATTTT.

The CDR3 DNA follows: TGTGCCAGCAGTCGGACAGGGTCCTACGAGCAGTACTTC. This gives the protein CASSRTGSYEQYF. The J gene is TRBJ2-7, the V gene TRBV27; 8 nucleotides agree with TRBD1. J gave up 1 base and V 5 bases, and 1 base lay outside the gene matches. The CDR3 is made up of 13 amino acids. The germline CDR1 and CDR2 sequences are MNHEY and SMNVEV (reference sequence).

The chain carries TRBV4-2 and TRBJ1-5; D remains ambiguous. The CDR3 covers 16 residues. V shed 0 bases and J shed 3 bases, with 12 bases lying between them. Looked up from germline, CDR1 is LGHNA and CDR2 is YNFKEQ. The CDR3 DNA follows: TGTGCCAGCAGCCAAGATCAGGCAGGCCCCAATCAGCCCCAGCATTTT. It is translated as CASSQDQAGPNQPQHF.

The chain uses TRBV6-6 and TRBJ2-6; TRBD1 is a possible D gene (7 bases). Germline V gene sequence: CDR1 MNHNY, CDR2 SVGAGI (reference sequence). CDR3 length: 16 residues. Trimming removed 10 bases at V and 4 bases at J, with 20 bases between. In nucleotides, the CDR3 is TGTGCCACAACACAGGGGCCGGGGAGGGGGGCCAACGTCCTGACTTTC. Amino acids: CATTQGPGRGANVLTF.

V is TRBV6-6 and J is TRBJ2-7, with D tentatively TRBD1 (6 bases). V was clipped by 5 bases and J by 3 bases, with 14 bases between them. The CDR3 has 14 amino acids. The germline V gene has CDR1 MNHNY and CDR2 SVGAGI (reference sequence). The CDR3 protein is CASSPGGGLYEQYF. The CDR3, as DNA: TGTGCCAGCAGTCCCGGTGGGGGCCTCTACGAGCAGTACTTC.

The DNA of the CDR3 is TGTGCCAGTAGCCCAGGGGTAGCGGGTTACAATGAGCAGTTCTTC. This encodes CASSPGVAGYNEQFF. V and J are TRBV19 and TRBJ2-1, with D possibly being TRBD2 (7 bases). V shed 6 bases and J shed 4 bases, with 16 bases lying between them. CDR1 LNHDA and CDR2 SQIVND come from the germline V gene (reference sequence). CDR3 length equals 15 residues. The full variable domain, in which reference TRBV19 and TRBJ2-1 provide the parts outside the CDR3, is DGGITQSPKYLFRKEGQNVTLSCEQNLNHDAMYWYRQDPGQGLRLIYYSQIVNDFQKGDIAEGYSVSREKKESFPLTVTSAQKNPTAFYLCASSPGVAGYNEQFFGPGTRLTVL.

The chain couples TRBV28 to TRBJ1-1, with TRBD1 as a possible D gene (5 bases). The V gene's germline CDR1 is MDHEN and CDR2 SYDVKM. This CDR3 is built from 17 residues. V shed 3 bases and J shed 1 base, with 18 bases lying between them. The CDR3 sequence: CASSFTRASKRNTEAFF. The CDR3 DNA is TGTGCCAGCAGTTTCACCAGGGCCTCCAAGAGGAACACTGAAGCTTTCTTT.

This rearrangement joins TRBV28 to TRBJ2-2; D call uncertain. Trimming took 9 bases from V and 2 from J, leaving 4 bases between them. The V gene's germline CDR1 is MDHEN and CDR2 SYDVKM. The CDR3 is 11 residues long. Written as DNA, the CDR3 is TGTGCCAGTATTAACACCGGGGAGCTGTTTTTT. Translation: CASINTGELFF.